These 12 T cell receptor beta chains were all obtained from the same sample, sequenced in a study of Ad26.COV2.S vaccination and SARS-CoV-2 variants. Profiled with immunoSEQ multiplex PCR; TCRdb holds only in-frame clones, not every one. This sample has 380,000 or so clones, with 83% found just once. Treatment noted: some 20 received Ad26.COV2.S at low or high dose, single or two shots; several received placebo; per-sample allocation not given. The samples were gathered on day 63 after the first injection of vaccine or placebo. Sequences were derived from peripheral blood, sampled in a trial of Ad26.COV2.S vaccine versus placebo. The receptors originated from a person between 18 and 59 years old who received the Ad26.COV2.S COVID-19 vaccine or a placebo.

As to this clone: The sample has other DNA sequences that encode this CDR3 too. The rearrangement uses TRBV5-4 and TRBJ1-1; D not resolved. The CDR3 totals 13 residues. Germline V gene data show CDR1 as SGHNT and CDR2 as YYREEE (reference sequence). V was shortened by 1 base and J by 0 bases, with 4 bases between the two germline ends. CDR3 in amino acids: CASSLTVNTEAFF. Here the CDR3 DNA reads TGTGCCAGCAGCTTGACAGTGAACACTGAAGCTTTCTTT.

The CDR3 sequence is CASSPHSGNTIYF. In nucleotides, the CDR3 is TGTGCCAGCAGCCCCCACTCTGGAAACACCATATATTTT. The chain has TRBV11-2 and TRBJ1-3; D gene uncertain. The CDR3 is made up of 13 amino acids. Germline lookup yields CDR1 SGHAT and CDR2 FQNNGV. With 5 bases removed from V and 0 bases from J, the gap between germline ends came to 5 bases. Filled out from reference TRBV11-2 and TRBJ1-3, the complete variable domain reads EAGVAQSPRYKIIEKRQSVAFWCNPISGHATLYWYQQILGQGPKLLIQFQNNGVVDDSQLPKDRFSAERLKGVDSTLKIQPAKLEDSAVYLCASSPHSGNTIYFGEGSWLTVV.

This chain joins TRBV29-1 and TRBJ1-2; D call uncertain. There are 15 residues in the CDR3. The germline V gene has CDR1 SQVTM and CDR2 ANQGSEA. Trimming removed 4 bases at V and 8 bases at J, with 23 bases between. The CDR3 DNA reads TGCAGCGTTGCAACCGGGAACTTTAAATCGGGAGGCTACACCTTC. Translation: CSVATGNFKSGGYTF.

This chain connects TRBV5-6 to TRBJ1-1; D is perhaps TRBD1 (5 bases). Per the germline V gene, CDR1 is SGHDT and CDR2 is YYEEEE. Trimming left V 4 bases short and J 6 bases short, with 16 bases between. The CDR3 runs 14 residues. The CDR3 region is CASSVKLGAPEAFF. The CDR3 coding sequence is TGTGCCAGCAGCGTCAAGCTAGGGGCTCCTGAAGCTTTCTTT.

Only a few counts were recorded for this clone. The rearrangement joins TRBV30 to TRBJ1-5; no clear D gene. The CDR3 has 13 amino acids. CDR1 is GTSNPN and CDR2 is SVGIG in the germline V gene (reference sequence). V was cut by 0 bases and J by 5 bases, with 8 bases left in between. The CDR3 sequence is CAWSVRFDQPQHF. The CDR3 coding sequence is TGTGCCTGGAGTGTTCGGTTTGATCAGCCCCAGCATTTT.

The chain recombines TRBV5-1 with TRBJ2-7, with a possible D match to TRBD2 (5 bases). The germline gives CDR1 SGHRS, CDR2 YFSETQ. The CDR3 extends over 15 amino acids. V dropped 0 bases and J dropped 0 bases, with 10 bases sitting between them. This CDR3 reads CASSLAFGSSYEQYF. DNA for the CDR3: TGCGCCAGCAGCTTGGCCTTTGGGAGCTCCTACGAGCAGTACTTC.

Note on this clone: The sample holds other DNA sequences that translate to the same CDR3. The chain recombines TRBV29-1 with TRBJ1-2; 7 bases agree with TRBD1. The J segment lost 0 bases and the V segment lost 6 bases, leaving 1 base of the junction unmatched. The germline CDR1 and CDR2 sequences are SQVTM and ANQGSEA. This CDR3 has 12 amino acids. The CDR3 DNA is TGCAGCGTGGGGACAGCTAACTATGGCTACACCTTC. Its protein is CSVGTANYGYTF.

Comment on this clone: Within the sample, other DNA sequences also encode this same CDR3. CDR3 protein: CSAGNTEAFF. CDR3 bases: TGCAGTGCGGGGAACACTGAAGCTTTCTTT. The chain employs TRBV20-1 and TRBJ1-1; no reliable D call. V was trimmed by 6 bases and J by 1 base, leaving 3 bases between them. This CDR3 is 10 amino acids long. Per the germline V gene, CDR1 is DFQATT and CDR2 is SNEGSKA (reference sequence).

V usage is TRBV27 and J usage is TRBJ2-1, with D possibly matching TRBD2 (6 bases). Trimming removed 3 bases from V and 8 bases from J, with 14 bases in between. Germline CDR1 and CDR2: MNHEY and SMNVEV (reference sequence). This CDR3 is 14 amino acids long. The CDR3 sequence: CASSFGGSSHEQFF. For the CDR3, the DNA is TGTGCCAGCAGTTTTGGGGGGTCTAGTCATGAGCAGTTCTTC.

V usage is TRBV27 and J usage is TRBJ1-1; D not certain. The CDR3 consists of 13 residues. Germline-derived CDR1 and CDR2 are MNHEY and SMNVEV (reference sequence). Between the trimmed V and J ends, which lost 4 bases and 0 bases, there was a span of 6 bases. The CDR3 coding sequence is TGTGCCAGCAGTTCCAACATGAACACTGAAGCTTTCTTT. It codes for CASSSNMNTEAFF.

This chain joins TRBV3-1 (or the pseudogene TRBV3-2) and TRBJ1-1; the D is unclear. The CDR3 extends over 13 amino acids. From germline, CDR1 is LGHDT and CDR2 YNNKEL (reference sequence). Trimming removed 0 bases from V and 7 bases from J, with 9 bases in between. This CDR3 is CASSQDVEGEAFF. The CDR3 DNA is TGTGCCAGCAGCCAAGACGTGGAGGGTGAAGCTTTCTTT.

In nucleotides, the CDR3 is TGCAGCGTTCGGGGCGAGGGCTACACCTTC. Translation gives CSVRGEGYTF. V and J are TRBV29-1 and TRBJ1-2; D possibly corresponds to TRBD1 (5 bases). The V and J ends lost 5 bases and 8 bases respectively, with 9 bases between them. There are 10 residues in the CDR3. The V gene's germline CDR1 is SQVTM and CDR2 ANQGSEA.